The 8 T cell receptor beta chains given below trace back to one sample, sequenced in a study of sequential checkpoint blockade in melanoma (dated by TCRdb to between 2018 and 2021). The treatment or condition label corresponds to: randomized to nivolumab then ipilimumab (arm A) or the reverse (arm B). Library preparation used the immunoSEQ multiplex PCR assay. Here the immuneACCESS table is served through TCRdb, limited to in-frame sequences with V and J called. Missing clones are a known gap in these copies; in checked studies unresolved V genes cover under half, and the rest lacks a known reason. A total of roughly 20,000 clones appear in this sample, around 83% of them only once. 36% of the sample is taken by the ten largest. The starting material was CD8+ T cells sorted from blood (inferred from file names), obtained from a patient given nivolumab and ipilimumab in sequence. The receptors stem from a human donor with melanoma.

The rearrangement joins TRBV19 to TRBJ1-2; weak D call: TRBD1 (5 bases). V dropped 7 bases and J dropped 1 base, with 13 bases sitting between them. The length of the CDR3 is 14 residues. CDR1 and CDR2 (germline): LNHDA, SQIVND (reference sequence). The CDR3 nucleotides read TGTGCCAGTACTTGGCAGGGCCATAACTATGGCTACACCTTC. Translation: CASTWQGHNYGYTF.

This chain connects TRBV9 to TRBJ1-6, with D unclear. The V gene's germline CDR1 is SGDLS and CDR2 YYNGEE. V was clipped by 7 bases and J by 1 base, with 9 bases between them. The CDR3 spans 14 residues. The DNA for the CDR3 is TGTGCCAGCGGCCCGGGGTCCTATAATTCACCCCTCCACTTT. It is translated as CASGPGSYNSPLHF.

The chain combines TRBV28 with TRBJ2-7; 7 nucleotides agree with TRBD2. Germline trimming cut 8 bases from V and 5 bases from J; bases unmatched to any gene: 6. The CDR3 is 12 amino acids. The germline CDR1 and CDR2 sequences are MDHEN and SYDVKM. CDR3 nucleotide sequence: TGTGCCAGCCAACTAGCGCGCGACGAGCAGTACTTC. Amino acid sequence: CASQLARDEQYF.

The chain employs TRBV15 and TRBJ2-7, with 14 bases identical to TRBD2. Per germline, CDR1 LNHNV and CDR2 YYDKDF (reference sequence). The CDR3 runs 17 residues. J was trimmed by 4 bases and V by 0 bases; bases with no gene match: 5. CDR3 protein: CATSRDGGTSGSYEQYF. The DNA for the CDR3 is TGTGCCACCAGCAGAGATGGAGGGACTAGCGGGAGTTACGAGCAGTACTTC.

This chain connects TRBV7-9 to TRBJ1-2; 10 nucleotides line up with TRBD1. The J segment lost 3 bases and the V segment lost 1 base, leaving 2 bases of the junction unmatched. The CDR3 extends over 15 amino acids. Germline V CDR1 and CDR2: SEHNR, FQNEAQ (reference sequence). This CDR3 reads CASSLVGQGYYGYTF. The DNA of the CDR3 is TGTGCCAGCAGCTTAGTGGGACAGGGGTACTATGGCTACACCTTC.

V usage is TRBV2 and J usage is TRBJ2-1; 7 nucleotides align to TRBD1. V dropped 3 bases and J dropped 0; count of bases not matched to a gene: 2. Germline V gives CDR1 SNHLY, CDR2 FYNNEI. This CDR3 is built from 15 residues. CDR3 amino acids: CASSEDRSSYNEQFF. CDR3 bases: TGTGCCAGCAGTGAGGACAGGAGCTCCTACAATGAGCAGTTCTTC.

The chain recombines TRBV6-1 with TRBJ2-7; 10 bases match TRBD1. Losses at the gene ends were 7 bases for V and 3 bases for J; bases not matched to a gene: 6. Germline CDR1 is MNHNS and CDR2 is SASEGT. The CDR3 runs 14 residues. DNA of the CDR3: TGTGCCAGCACCCAATGGACAGGGGGCTACGAGCAGTACTTC. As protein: CASTQWTGGYEQYF.

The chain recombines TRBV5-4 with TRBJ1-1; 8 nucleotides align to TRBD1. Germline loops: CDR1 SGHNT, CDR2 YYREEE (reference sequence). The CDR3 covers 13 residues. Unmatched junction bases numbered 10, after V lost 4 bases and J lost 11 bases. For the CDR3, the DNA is TGTGCCAGCAGCGGGGGACAGGCCGGGGGGGCTTTCTTT. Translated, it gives CASSGGQAGGAFF.